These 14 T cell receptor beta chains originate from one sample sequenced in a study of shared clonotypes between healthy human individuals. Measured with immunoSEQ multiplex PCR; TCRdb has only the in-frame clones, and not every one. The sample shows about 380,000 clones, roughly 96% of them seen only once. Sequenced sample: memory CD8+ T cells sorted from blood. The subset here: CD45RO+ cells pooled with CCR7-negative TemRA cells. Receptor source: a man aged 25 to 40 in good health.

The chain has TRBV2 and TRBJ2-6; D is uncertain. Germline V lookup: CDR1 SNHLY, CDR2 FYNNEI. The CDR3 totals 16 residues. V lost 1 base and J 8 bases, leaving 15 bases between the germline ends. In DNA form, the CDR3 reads TGTGCCAGCAGTGAAGGTTGGACCGGTCGAACCAACGTCCTGACTTTC. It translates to CASSEGWTGRTNVLTF.

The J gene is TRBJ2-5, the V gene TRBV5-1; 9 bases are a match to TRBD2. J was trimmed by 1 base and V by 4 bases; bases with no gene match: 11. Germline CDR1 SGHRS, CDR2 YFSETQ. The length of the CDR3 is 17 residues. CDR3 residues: CASSGRLAEPGQETQYF. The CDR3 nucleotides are TGCGCCAGCAGCGGAAGACTAGCGGAGCCGGGCCAAGAGACCCAGTACTTC. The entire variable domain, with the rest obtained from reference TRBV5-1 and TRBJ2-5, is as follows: KAGVTQTPRYLIKTRGQQVTLSCSPISGHRSVSWYQQTPGQGLQFLFEYFSETQRNKGNFPGRFSGRQFSNSRSEMNVSTLELGDSALYLCASSGRLAEPGQETQYFGPGTRLLVL.

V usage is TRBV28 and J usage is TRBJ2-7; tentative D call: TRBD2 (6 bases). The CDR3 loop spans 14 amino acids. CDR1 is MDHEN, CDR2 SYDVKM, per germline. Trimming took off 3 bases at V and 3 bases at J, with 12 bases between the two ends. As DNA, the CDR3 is TGTGCCAGCAGTTTTGCGGGACTTTACTACGAGCAGTACTTC. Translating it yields CASSFAGLYYEQYF.

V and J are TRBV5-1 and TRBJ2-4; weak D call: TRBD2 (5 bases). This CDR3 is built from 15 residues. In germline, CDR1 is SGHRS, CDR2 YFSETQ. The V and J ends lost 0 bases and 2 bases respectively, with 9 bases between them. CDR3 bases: TGCGCCAGCAGCTTGGCGGGGAACTCCAAAAACATTCAGTACTTC. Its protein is CASSLAGNSKNIQYF.

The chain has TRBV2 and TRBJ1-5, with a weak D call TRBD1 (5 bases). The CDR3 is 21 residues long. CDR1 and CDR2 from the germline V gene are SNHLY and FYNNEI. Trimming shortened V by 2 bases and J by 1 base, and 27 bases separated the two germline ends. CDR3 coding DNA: TGTGCCAGCAGTGAATTTGGTGCCAGTCATCAAGGGACCCAAAGCAATCAGCCCCAGCATTTT. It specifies CASSEFGASHQGTQSNQPQHF.

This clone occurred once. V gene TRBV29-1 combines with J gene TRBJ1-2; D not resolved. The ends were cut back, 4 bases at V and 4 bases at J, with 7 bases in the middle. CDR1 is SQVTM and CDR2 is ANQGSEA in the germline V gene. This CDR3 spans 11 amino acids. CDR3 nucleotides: TGCAGCGTTGGGTACTTCTATGGCTACACCTTC. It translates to CSVGYFYGYTF. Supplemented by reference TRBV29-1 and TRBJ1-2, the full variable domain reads SAVISQKPSRDICQRGTSLTIQCQVDSQVTMMFWYRQQPGQSLTLIATANQGSEATYESGFVIDKFPISRPNLTFSTLTVSNMSPEDSSIYLCSVGYFYGYTFGSGTRLTVV.

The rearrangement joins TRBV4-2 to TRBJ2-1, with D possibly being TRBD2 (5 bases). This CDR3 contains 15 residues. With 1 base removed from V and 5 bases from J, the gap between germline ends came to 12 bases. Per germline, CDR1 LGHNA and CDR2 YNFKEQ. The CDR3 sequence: CASSQGSLGDNEQFF. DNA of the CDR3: TGTGCCAGCAGCCAAGGAAGCTTGGGAGACAATGAGCAGTTCTTC.

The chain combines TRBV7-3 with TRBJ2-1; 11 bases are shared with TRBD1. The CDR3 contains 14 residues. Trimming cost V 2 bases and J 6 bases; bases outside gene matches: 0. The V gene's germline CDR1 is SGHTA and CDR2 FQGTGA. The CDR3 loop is CASSLGTGGNEQFF. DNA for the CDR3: TGTGCCAGCAGCTTAGGGACAGGGGGCAATGAGCAGTTCTTC.

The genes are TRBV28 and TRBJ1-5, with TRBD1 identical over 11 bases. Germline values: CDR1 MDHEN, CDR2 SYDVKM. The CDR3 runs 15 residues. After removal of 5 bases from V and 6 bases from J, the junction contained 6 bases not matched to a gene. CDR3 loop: CASSGRTGGGQPQHF. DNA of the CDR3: TGTGCCAGCAGTGGAAGGACAGGGGGCGGTCAGCCCCAGCATTTT.

This CDR3 is CATGLRGTSGHNEQFF. CDR3 nucleotides: TGTGCCACCGGGTTAAGGGGGACTAGCGGGCACAATGAGCAGTTCTTC. V gene TRBV27 combines with J gene TRBJ2-1, with 12 bases that match TRBD2. Germline CDR1 and CDR2: MNHEY and SMNVEV (reference sequence). The ends lost 10 bases at V and 5 bases at J; junction bases unmatched: 12. This CDR3 has 16 amino acids.

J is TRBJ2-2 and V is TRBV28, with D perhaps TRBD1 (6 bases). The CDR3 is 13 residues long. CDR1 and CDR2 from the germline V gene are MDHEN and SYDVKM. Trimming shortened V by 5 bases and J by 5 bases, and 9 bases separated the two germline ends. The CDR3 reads CASSPGQTGELFF. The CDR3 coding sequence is TGTGCCAGCAGTCCGGGACAAACCGGGGAGCTGTTTTTT.

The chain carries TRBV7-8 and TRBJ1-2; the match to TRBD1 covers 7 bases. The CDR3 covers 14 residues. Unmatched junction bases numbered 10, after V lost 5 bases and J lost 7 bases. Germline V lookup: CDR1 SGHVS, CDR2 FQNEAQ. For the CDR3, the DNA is TGTGCCAGCAGCCTAAGACAGGGATCCCTTGGCTACACCTTC. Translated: CASSLRQGSLGYTF.

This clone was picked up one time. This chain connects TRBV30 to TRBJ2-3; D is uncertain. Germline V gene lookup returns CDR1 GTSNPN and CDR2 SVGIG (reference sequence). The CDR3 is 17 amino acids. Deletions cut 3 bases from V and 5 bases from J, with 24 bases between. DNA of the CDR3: TGTGCCTGGAGACTTGGAATTATTAGAGACCCCAGAGATACGCAGTATTTT. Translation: CAWRLGIIRDPRDTQYF.

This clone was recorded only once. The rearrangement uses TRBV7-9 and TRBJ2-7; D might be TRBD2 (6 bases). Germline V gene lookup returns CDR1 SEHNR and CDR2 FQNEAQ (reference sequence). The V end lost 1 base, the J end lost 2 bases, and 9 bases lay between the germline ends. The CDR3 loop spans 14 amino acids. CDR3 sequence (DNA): TGTGCCAGCAGCTTAGTGGGCGGGACCTACGAGCAGTACTTC. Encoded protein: CASSLVGGTYEQYF.